This TCR beta chain was identified during a study of tumor-infiltrating lymphocytes in primary liver carcinoma. Overall study: Productive TCRbeta reads per sample were roughly 3.5 to 7.13 million, not differing by tissue. Broader study findings: For tumor-adjacent and tumor-blood pairs, overlap was less than that seen for tumor region pairs. Blood's top-250-clone fraction was significantly lower than that of tumors (p = 0.039).

TCR beta cDNA was made from approximately 500 ng total RNA with a constant-region primer. Amplification in three nested multiplex PCR rounds with slightly modified ARM-PCR gave rise to TCR beta libraries. Forward primers for TRBV1-TRBV30 and a C-beta reverse primer served the first two PCR rounds, at about 11 cycles each. TCRdb reanalysed the multiplex PCR reads using MiXCR and keeps one entry per CDR3 protein. The sample lists hundreds of thousands of distinct CDR3 sequences, about three fifths occurring once. The authors took blood RNA from unsorted whole blood and also extracted germline DNA. The CDR3 contains 14 residues. V was clipped by 0 bases and J by 9 bases, with 12 bases between them. Germline loops: CDR1 MNHEY, CDR2 SVGEGT. This clonotype has a count of ten or more. Its specificity is unknown.

The receptor was isolated from a woman aged 25 to 39 with primary liver carcinoma and hepatitis B virus infection. Sequencing was carried out using peripheral blood. This chain connects TRBV6-2 or TRBV6-3 to TRBJ1-5; D not certain. The CDR3 nucleotides are TGTGCCAGCAGTTACTCTTCCGCCGCGGGGCCCCAGCATTTT. Its translation is CASSYSSAAGPQHF.